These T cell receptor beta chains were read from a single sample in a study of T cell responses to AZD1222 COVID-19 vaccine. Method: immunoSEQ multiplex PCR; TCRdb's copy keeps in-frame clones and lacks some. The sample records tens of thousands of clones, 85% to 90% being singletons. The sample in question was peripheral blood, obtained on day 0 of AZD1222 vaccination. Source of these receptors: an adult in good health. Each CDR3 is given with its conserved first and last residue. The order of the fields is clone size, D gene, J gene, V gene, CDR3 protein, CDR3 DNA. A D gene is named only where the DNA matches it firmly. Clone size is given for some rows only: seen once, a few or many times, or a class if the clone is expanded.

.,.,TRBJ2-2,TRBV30,CAWRLNSLAGELFF,TGTGCCTGGAGGTTGAATAGTCTGGCCGGGGAGCTGTTTTTT
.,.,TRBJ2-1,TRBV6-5,CASSYSRTASNEQFF,TGTGCCAGCAGTTACTCTAGGACAGCCTCGAATGAGCAGTTCTTC
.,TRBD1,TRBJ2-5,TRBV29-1,CSVEMTGLETQYF,TGCAGCGTCGAAATGACAGGGCTTGAGACCCAGTACTTC
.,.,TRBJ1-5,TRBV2,CASSAGTDDQPQHF,TGTGCCAGCAGTGCCGGGACGGATGATCAGCCCCAGCATTTT
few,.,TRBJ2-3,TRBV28,CASSFLQGTDTQYF,TGTGCCAGCAGTTTTTTACAGGGCACAGATACGCAGTATTTT
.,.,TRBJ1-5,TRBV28,CASSFAGEVQPQHF,TGTGCCAGCAGTTTCGCAGGGGAGGTGCAGCCCCAGCATTTT
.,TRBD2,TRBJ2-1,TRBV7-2,CASSYGTSGPYNEQFF,TGTGCCAGCAGCTATGGGACTAGCGGACCCTACAATGAGCAGTTCTTC
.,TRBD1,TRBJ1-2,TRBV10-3,CAIGGGGGYTF,TGTGCCATCGGAGGGGGCGGAGGCTACACCTTC
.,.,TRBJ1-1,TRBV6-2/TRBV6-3,CASSYSLIGTEAFF,TGTGCCAGCAGTTACTCTCTTATAGGGACTGAAGCTTTCTTT
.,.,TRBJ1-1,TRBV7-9,CASTHPRSEAFF,TGTGCCAGCACCCACCCACGGTCTGAAGCTTTCTTT
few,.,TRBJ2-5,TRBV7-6,CASSFSSLKETQYF,TGTGCCAGCAGCTTTTCTAGCCTGAAAGAGACCCAGTACTTC
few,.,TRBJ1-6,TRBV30,CAWSPDSPHNSPLHF,TGTGCCTGGAGCCCGGACAGCCCTCATAATTCACCCCTCCACTTT
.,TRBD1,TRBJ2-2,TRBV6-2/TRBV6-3,CASSPPRTGGAGELFF,TGTGCCAGCAGCCCCCCCCGGACAGGAGGCGCCGGGGAGCTGTTTTTT
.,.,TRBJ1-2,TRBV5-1,CASSSTGTHVGYTF,TGCGCCAGCAGCTCTACCGGGACACACGTTGGCTACACCTTC
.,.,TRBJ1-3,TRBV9,CASSVTGIGNTIYF,TGTGCCAGCAGCGTAACAGGGATTGGAAACACCATATATTTT
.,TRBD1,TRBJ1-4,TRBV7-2,CASRDRGLSNEKLFF,TGTGCCAGCAGGGACAGGGGGCTTTCTAATGAAAAACTGTTTTTT
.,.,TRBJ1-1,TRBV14,CASSQGMNTEAFF,TGTGCCAGCAGCCAAGGGATGAACACTGAAGCTTTCTTT
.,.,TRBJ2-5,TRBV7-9,CASSLVGRGRGETQYF,TGTGCCAGCAGCTTAGTCGGCAGGGGACGTGGGGAGACCCAGTACTTC
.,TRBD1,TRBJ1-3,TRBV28,CASSYPLGTGDGNTIYF,TGTGCCAGCAGTTATCCCTTGGGGACAGGGGATGGAAACACCATATATTTT